These T cell receptor beta chains were read from a single sample in a study of radiotherapy plus CTLA-4 blockade in lung cancer. The protocol was immunoSEQ multiplex PCR, while the TCRdb copy is restricted to in-frame clones and leaves out a portion. The sample lists about 51,000 clones; 77% were seen once. This sample comprised peripheral blood, obtained from a patient treated with radiotherapy plus ipilimumab. These receptors came from a human donor with non-small cell lung cancer whose response to radiotherapy plus ipilimumab could not be evaluated. Both conserved end residues are part of each CDR3. The D gene is left open where the match is weak. Rows give clone size only sometimes, using once, few, many, or a class for an expanded clone.

CDR3 length: 15
clone size: few
D gene: TRBD2
V gene: TRBV2
J gene: TRBJ2-5
CDR3 protein: CASSATSGGQETQYF
CDR3 DNA: TGTGCCAGCAGTGCTACTAGCGGGGGGCAAGAGACCCAGTACTTC

CDR3 length: 14
clone size: once
D gene: TRBD2
V gene: TRBV6-1
J gene: TRBJ2-2
CDR3 protein: CARGGFPISGELFF
CDR3 DNA: TGTGCCAGGGGGGGGTTCCCCATATCCGGGGAGCTGTTTTTT

CDR3 length: 14
clone size: -
D gene: TRBD1
V gene: TRBV10-2
J gene: TRBJ1-5
CDR3 protein: CASREGQVNQPQHF
CDR3 DNA: TGCGCCAGCAGAGAAGGACAGGTTAATCAGCCCCAGCATTTT

CDR3 length: 14
clone size: medium-sized
D gene: -
V gene: TRBV7-2
J gene: TRBJ1-1
CDR3 protein: CASSLGGANTEAFF
CDR3 DNA: TGTGCCAGCAGCTTAGGCGGGGCGAACACTGAAGCTTTCTTT

CDR3 length: 15
clone size: -
D gene: TRBD1
V gene: TRBV6-5
J gene: TRBJ1-2
CDR3 protein: CASSSWTGIRYGYTF
CDR3 DNA: TGTGCCAGCAGTTCGTGGACAGGGATTAGATATGGCTACACCTTC

CDR3 length: 15
clone size: -
D gene: -
V gene: TRBV4-1
J gene: TRBJ1-5
CDR3 protein: CASSRTGGGNQPQHF
CDR3 DNA: TGCGCCAGCAGCCGGACGGGAGGGGGCAATCAGCCCCAGCATTTT

CDR3 length: 14
clone size: -
D gene: TRBD1
V gene: TRBV5-1
J gene: TRBJ1-4
CDR3 protein: CASSLGQGNEKLFF
CDR3 DNA: TGCGCCAGCAGCCTAGGACAGGGGAATGAAAAACTGTTTTTT

CDR3 length: 17
clone size: -
D gene: -
V gene: TRBV6-1
J gene: TRBJ1-3
CDR3 protein: CASSEVPGTATGNTIYF
CDR3 DNA: TGTGCCAGCAGTGAAGTGCCCGGGACTGCCACTGGAAACACCATATATTTT

CDR3 length: 14
clone size: -
D gene: TRBD1
V gene: TRBV4-3
J gene: TRBJ2-3
CDR3 protein: CASSPRTGPDTQYF
CDR3 DNA: TGCGCCAGCAGCCCCCGGACAGGCCCAGATACGCAGTATTTT

CDR3 length: 13
clone size: few
D gene: -
V gene: TRBV7-8
J gene: TRBJ2-7
CDR3 protein: CASSPSASAGQYF
CDR3 DNA: TGTGCCAGCAGCCCCAGCGCGAGTGCTGGGCAGTACTTC

CDR3 length: 12
clone size: -
D gene: -
V gene: TRBV6-1
J gene: TRBJ2-7
CDR3 protein: CATTGQIYEQYF
CDR3 DNA: TGTGCCACCACTGGACAAATATACGAGCAGTACTTC

CDR3 length: 15
clone size: few
D gene: TRBD2
V gene: TRBV29-1
J gene: TRBJ2-1
CDR3 protein: CSVDGTAGGYNEQFF
CDR3 DNA: TGCAGCGTTGACGGAACGGCGGGGGGTTACAATGAGCAGTTCTTC

CDR3 length: 18
clone size: -
D gene: -
V gene: TRBV4-3
J gene: TRBJ1-1
CDR3 protein: CASSQDPRGAAGMSEAFF
CDR3 DNA: TGCGCCAGCAGCCAAGATCCGCGGGGGGCCGCCGGGATGTCTGAAGCTTTCTTT

CDR3 length: 17
clone size: -
D gene: TRBD2
V gene: TRBV7-2
J gene: TRBJ2-2
CDR3 protein: CASSFGTGGSLPGELFF
CDR3 DNA: TGTGCCAGCAGCTTCGGGACTGGCGGGAGTCTCCCCGGGGAGCTGTTTTTT

CDR3 length: 11
clone size: -
D gene: -
V gene: TRBV7-2
J gene: TRBJ2-5
CDR3 protein: CASSFMETQYF
CDR3 DNA: TGTGCCAGCAGCTTCATGGAGACCCAGTACTTC

CDR3 length: 15
clone size: -
D gene: -
V gene: TRBV19
J gene: TRBJ1-5
CDR3 protein: CASSIQQGSNQPQHF
CDR3 DNA: TGTGCCAGTAGTATACAACAGGGTAGCAACCAGCCCCAGCATTTT

CDR3 length: 16
clone size: -
D gene: TRBD1
V gene: TRBV9
J gene: TRBJ1-1
CDR3 protein: CASSEVGQGLNTEAFF
CDR3 DNA: TGTGCCAGCAGCGAAGTGGGACAGGGATTGAACACTGAAGCTTTCTTT

CDR3 length: 12
clone size: -
D gene: -
V gene: TRBV6-5
J gene: TRBJ2-2
CDR3 protein: CAAGARTGELFF
CDR3 DNA: TGTGCCGCAGGGGCAAGGACCGGGGAGCTGTTTTTT